The 8 T cell receptor beta chains below all came from one sample that was sequenced in a study of read filtering for tumor transcriptome and immune sequencing. Molecular barcoded adaptors covering alpha/delta and beta/gamma chains were used on 400 to 450 ng RNA. Using its own MiXCR run on the reads, TCRdb lists one record per CDR3 protein. Among about 62,000 distinct CDR3 sequences, less than 20% were seen once, and the ten largest hold 9.5% to 13%. The sample comprised a population of CD138-negative cells sorted from bone marrow. The receptors shown here come from a donor at least 40 years old with multiple myeloma.

In the case of this clonotype: A read error may explain this, as a much larger clone is one base away. The V call is TRBV20-1, the J call TRBJ2-3, with 12 bases identical to TRBD2. The CDR3 consists of 17 residues. Germline V lookup: CDR1 DFQATT, CDR2 SNEGSKA (reference sequence). In DNA, the CDR3 is TGCACTGTCAACCCCGGGACTAGCGGGCTATTAACAGATACGCAGTATTTT. Translation: CTVNPGTSGLLTDTQYF.

In the case of this clonotype: A read error may explain this, as a much larger clone is one base away. The chain is built from TRBV6-6 and TRBJ1-5, with D possibly being TRBD1 (5 bases). Germline CDR1 and CDR2: MNHNY and SVGAGI (reference sequence). The CDR3 has 14 residues. Trimming took 10 bases from V and 5 from J, leaving 18 bases between them. CDR3 nucleotides: TGTGCCAACATCCCGGGGGGTCGCTATCAGCCCCAGCATTTT. The encoded protein is CANIPGGRYQPQHF.

This clonotype was counted at least ten times. The chain combines TRBV7-9 with TRBJ1-1; D is unclear. Trimming shortened V by 2 bases and J by 8 bases, and 6 bases separated the two germline ends. CDR3 length: 11 amino acids. Looked up from germline, CDR1 is SEHNR and CDR2 is FQNEAQ (reference sequence). The CDR3 DNA sequence: TGTGCCAGCAGCTTACTAAGGGAAGCTTTCTTT. This sequence encodes CASSLLREAFF.

This clonotype appeared many times. This chain links TRBV7-9 with TRBJ1-4; no clear D. This CDR3 comprises 13 residues. Germline V gene lookup returns CDR1 SEHNR and CDR2 FQNEAQ (reference sequence). Trimming left V 6 bases short and J 6 bases short, with 11 bases between. The CDR3 sequence is CASRRTGDEKLFF. CDR3 DNA: TGTGCCAGCAGGAGGACGGGAGATGAAAAACTGTTTTTT.

Many counts were recorded for this clonotype. This chain uses TRBV3-1 with TRBJ2-1; D gene unclear. Trimming cost V 4 bases and J 4 bases, with 11 bases left between them. The CDR3 is 14 amino acids. Germline CDR1 and CDR2: LGHDT and YNNKEL (reference sequence). The CDR3 region is CASSPPAIYNEQFF. DNA of the CDR3: TGTGCCAGCAGCCCTCCCGCCATTTACAATGAGCAGTTCTTC.

The chain's CDR3 is CASSSSTGGSYEQYF. The CDR3, as DNA: TGTGCCAGCAGCTCGTCGACAGGGGGCTCCTACGAGCAGTACTTC. V is TRBV11-2 and J is TRBJ2-7; 9 bases align to TRBD1. Trimming cost V 4 bases and J 0 bases; bases outside gene matches: 4. This CDR3 spans 15 amino acids. The V gene's germline CDR1 is SGHAT and CDR2 FQNNGV.

Of note for this clonotype: Its ends do not fully match the called genes, so a read error is possible. V usage is TRBV10-3 and J usage is TRBJ2-4; D is possibly TRBD2 (5 bases). The CDR3 covers 13 residues. Germline V gene lookup returns CDR1 ENHRY and CDR2 SYGVKD. CDR3 region: CSISESLERIQYF. CDR3 DNA: TGTTCCATCAGTGAGTCTCTAGAGCGGATACAGTACTTC.

This clonotype was observed many times. This chain connects TRBV28 to TRBJ2-5; TRBD2 matches 7 bases. The V segment lost 7 bases and the J segment 5 bases; nucleotides outside the gene matches: 7. The CDR3 totals 13 residues. Per germline, CDR1 MDHEN and CDR2 SYDVKM. The CDR3 spells CASITSGRETQYF. In DNA form, the CDR3 reads TGTGCCAGCATCACGTCCGGGAGGGAGACCCAGTACTTC.